This T cell receptor (beta chain) comes out of a study of T cell responses to AZD1222 COVID-19 vaccine. Regarding this clone: Its cognate antigen is unknown.

Study-wide results and caveats: Only a handful of AZD1222 recipients were seropositive at baseline. Among the donors, most were white British and more were female, and clonal diversity was possibly underestimated.

Measured with immunoSEQ multiplex PCR; TCRdb has only the in-frame clones, and not every one. The sample gives roughly 140,000 clones, about 92% of which show up once; roughly an eighth is in the top ten. Per the germline V gene, CDR1 is LNHDA and CDR2 is SQIVND (reference sequence). V shed 1 base and J 4 bases; nucleotides not matched to a gene: 7. The CDR3 contains 16 residues. The sequence derives from an adult who had recovered from COVID-19. The chain has TRBV19 and TRBJ2-3; TRBD2 matches at 8 bases. The starting material was peripheral blood, obtained after recovery from COVID-19. CDR3 coding DNA: TGTGCCAGTAGTATAGCGGGAGCGGGAGACGCAGATACGCAGTATTTT. This translates into CASSIAGAGDADTQYF.